The 5 T cell receptor beta chains presented below share a single source sample, sequenced in a study of blood T cell repertoires in COVID-19 (TCRdb year 2020). Libraries came from the immunoSEQ multiplex PCR assay. In TCRdb, the immuneACCESS table is reduced to in-frame sequences with V and J assigned. These tables do not hold every clone; where another copy was compared, an unresolved V gene accounts for under half, and the others remain unexplained. For this sample there are over 50,000 clones; less than 90% appear just once. Approximately 16% of the sample comes from the top ten. Material for sequencing was peripheral blood. These TCRs come from a man between 60 and 75 years old with COVID-19, enrolled during active disease.

This chain's CDR3 is CATSETGVSTDTQYF. The CDR3 region has the DNA TGTGCCACCAGTGAGACAGGGGTTTCGACAGATACGCAGTATTTT. The V and J genes are TRBV24-1 and TRBJ2-3; 8 bases line up with TRBD1. Germline CDR1 reads KGHDR; CDR2 reads SFDVKD. After removal of 4 bases from V and 3 bases from J, the junction contained 5 bases not matched to a gene. The CDR3 is 15 amino acids.

The V gene is TRBV19, the J gene TRBJ2-5; D not certain. From germline, CDR1 is LNHDA and CDR2 SQIVND (reference sequence). V dropped 4 bases and J dropped 2 bases, with 8 bases sitting between them. This CDR3 contains 13 residues. The CDR3 is CASSTSQQETQYF. The DNA of the CDR3 is TGTGCCAGTAGTACCTCACAGCAAGAGACCCAGTACTTC.

This CDR3 reads CASRDGQVNTEAFF. DNA for the CDR3: TGTGCCAGCAGAGACGGACAGGTGAACACTGAAGCTTTCTTT. The rearrangement joins TRBV7-9 to TRBJ1-1; 7 bases align to TRBD1. V dropped 6 bases and J dropped 0; count of bases not matched to a gene: 4. This CDR3 is 14 amino acids long. Germline CDR1 and CDR2: SEHNR and FQNEAQ (reference sequence).

This chain's CDR3 is CASSSLTSSQETQYF. CDR3 DNA: TGTGCCAGCAGCTCGCTAACTAGCTCCCAAGAGACCCAGTACTTC. The chain combines TRBV7-7 with TRBJ2-5, with TRBD2 as a possible D gene (6 bases). V was trimmed by 4 bases and J by 1 base, leaving 13 bases between them. CDR1 is SSHAT, CDR2 FNYEAQ, per germline (reference sequence). This CDR3 spans 15 amino acids.

The V call is TRBV6-5, the J call TRBJ2-1; no definite D call. Germline values: CDR1 MNHEY, CDR2 SVGAGI. The CDR3 length is 14 residues. V gave up 0 bases and J gave up 12 bases, with 15 bases separating them. CDR3 nucleotide sequence: TGTGCCAGCAGTTACTCGGCCGGGTGGCTCGCGCAGTTCTTC. Translating it yields CASSYSAGWLAQFF.